One and the same sample provided the 31 T cell receptor beta chains below, sequenced in a study of post-analysis software for immune sequencing data. Study-wide results and limits: Included in a set of about 5 TRBV segments more frequent in patients than controls were TRBV5-6, TRBV5-1 and TRBV20-1.

Researchers reported that TCR beta cDNA libraries carried unique molecular identifiers. Each CDR3 protein is one row after TCRdb ran MiXCR on the PCR reads. The sample carries approximately 770,000 distinct CDR3 sequences, roughly 50% recorded once. The antigens for these receptors are not known. The specimen sequenced was blood. Every receptor here comes from a girl under 18 with multiple sclerosis.

In this sample, this clonotype turned up once. This sequence joins TRBV20-1 and TRBJ2-3, with TRBD2 identical over 9 bases. V lost 3 bases to trimming and J lost 6 bases; unmatched junction nucleotides: 10. The CDR3 extends over 15 amino acids. Looked up from germline, CDR1 is DFQATT and CDR2 is SNEGSKA (reference sequence). The CDR3 reads CSASAAGGRADTQYF. CDR3 DNA: TGCAGTGCTAGTGCGGCGGGAGGGAGAGCGGATACGCAGTATTTT.

The rearrangement joins TRBV9 to TRBJ2-7, with 13 positions matching TRBD2. The end of the DNA aligns better with TRBJ2-5, so the J call may be wrong. The CDR3 extends over 19 amino acids. CDR1 is SGDLS, CDR2 YYNGEE, per germline. CDR3 bases: TGTGCCAGCAGCCACCGGACTAGCGGGAGTAACGATTATAGGGAGACCCAGTACTTC. It is translated as CASSHRTSGSNDYRETQYF.

This clonotype has only a few counts. The J gene is TRBJ2-5, the V gene TRBV12-3 or TRBV12-4; TRBD2 agrees at 10 bases. The CDR3 contains 15 residues. The ends lost 6 bases at V and 5 bases at J; junction bases unmatched: 9. DNA of the CDR3: TGTGCCAGCAGCCCCCCTAGCGGGGGCGTGGAGACCCAGTACTTC. It encodes CASSPPSGGVETQYF.

This sequence joins TRBV7-9 and TRBJ2-5; 10 bases line up with TRBD2. The trim removed 5 bases at V and 4 bases at J, leaving 10 bases unmatched. The CDR3 is 16 residues long. Germline CDR1 reads SEHNR; CDR2 reads FQNEAQ (reference sequence). The CDR3 coding sequence is TGTGCCAGCAGCCCAGGGACTAGCGCCATAGGAGAGACCCAGTACTTC. Its translation: CASSPGTSAIGETQYF.

This rearrangement joins TRBV29-1 to TRBJ2-7, with D maybe TRBD1 (7 bases). CDR1 is SQVTM and CDR2 is ANQGSEA in the germline V gene. This CDR3 has 13 residues. Trimming took 5 bases from V and 0 from J, leaving 11 bases between them. CDR3 amino acids: CSVQGGDSYEQYF. In nucleotides, the CDR3 is TGCAGCGTTCAGGGGGGAGACTCCTACGAGCAGTACTTC.

This clonotype was detected only a few times. The rearrangement joins TRBV28 to TRBJ2-6, with 8 bases aligning to TRBD1. J lost 2 bases, V lost 0 bases, and 15 bases had no gene match. The CDR3 sequence is 21 residues long. CDR1 is MDHEN and CDR2 is SYDVKM in the germline V gene. CDR3 region: CASSLWGHRDRLRTGANVLTF. Written as DNA, the CDR3 is TGTGCCAGCAGTTTATGGGGTCACCGGGACAGGCTTCGGACTGGGGCCAACGTCCTGACTTTC.

The gene calls are TRBV7-9 and TRBJ1-5, with 11 positions matching TRBD1. Trimming took 5 bases from V and 4 from J; bases not matched to a gene: 4. This CDR3 region has 15 residues. CDR1 and CDR2 (germline): SEHNR, FQNEAQ (reference sequence). CDR3 coding DNA: TGTGCCAGCAGCAGAGGACAGGGGGCAAATCAGCCCCAGCATTTT. This encodes CASSRGQGANQPQHF.

This sequence joins TRBV20-1 and TRBJ2-3; D is perhaps TRBD2 (5 bases). V lost 3 bases to trimming and J lost 9 bases, with 13 bases between them. The CDR3 extends over 12 amino acids. Germline values: CDR1 DFQATT, CDR2 SNEGSKA (reference sequence). The CDR3 region has the DNA TGCAGTGCTAGTTTCGGGGTCGGCACGCAGTATTTT. It yields the protein CSASFGVGTQYF.

This clonotype was counted only a few times. The J gene is TRBJ2-3, the V gene TRBV20-1; D remains unclear. Germline values: CDR1 DFQATT, CDR2 SNEGSKA (reference sequence). There are 14 residues in the CDR3. V lost 1 base and J lost 0, with 8 bases in between. As DNA, the CDR3 is TGCAGTGCTAGAGGGCCCTTTAGCACAGATACGCAGTATTTT. Protein product: CSARGPFSTDTQYF.

This chain uses TRBV7-8 with TRBJ2-3; weak D call: TRBD2 (6 bases). The V and J ends lost 4 bases and 6 bases respectively, with 20 bases between them. CDR1 and CDR2 from the germline V gene are SGHVS and FQNEAQ. CDR3 length: 16 residues. CDR3 in DNA: TGTGCCAGCAGCTCAAATCCTAGCGCCCACGGGGATACGCAGTATTTT. Amino acid sequence: CASSSNPSAHGDTQYF.

This sequence joins TRBV6-2 or TRBV6-3 and TRBJ2-7, with D perhaps TRBD2 (6 bases). Germline V CDR1 and CDR2: MNHEY, SVGEGT. The CDR3 contains 14 residues. V was pared by 5 bases and J by 7 bases, with 18 bases between. The CDR3: CASSPSGSLPEQYF. The CDR3 DNA reads TGTGCCAGCAGTCCCAGCGGGTCCCTCCCGGAGCAGTACTTC.

This clonotype showed up just a few times. The V and J genes are TRBV10-3 and TRBJ2-5, with D unclear. The J call is in doubt because the DNA end fits TRBJ2-7 better. The CDR3 extends over 13 amino acids. CDR1 is ENHRY and CDR2 is SYGVKD in the germline V gene. The CDR3, as DNA: TGTGCCACCGCTGGCTATGCCGCCTACGAGCAGTACTTC. Translating it yields CATAGYAAYEQYF.

V and J are TRBV6-1 and TRBJ2-7; TRBD1 matches 10 bases. Trimming took 7 bases from V and 3 from J; bases not matched to a gene: 9. This CDR3 is built from 15 residues. Germline loops: CDR1 MNHNS, CDR2 SASEGT. This CDR3 is CASTLTGGFLYEQYF. The DNA for the CDR3 is TGTGCCAGCACTCTGACAGGGGGCTTCCTCTACGAGCAGTACTTC.

To note about this clonotype: Relative to the germline gene, one junction end is altered; a read error may explain this. The DNA of the CDR3 is TGCGCCAGCAGCCCGACTTGGTATGGGGATCCCTCTCAGTCCCAGCATTTT. Translating gives CASSPTWYGDPSQSQHF. The chain carries TRBV4-3 and TRBJ2-3; the D is unclear. The J call is doubtful: the DNA matches TRBJ1-5 better. CDR3 length: 17 residues. In germline, CDR1 is LGHNA, CDR2 YSLEER.

The V and J genes are TRBV6-1 and TRBJ2-7; D assignment may be TRBD1 or TRBD2 (5 bases each). The V end lost 6 bases, the J end lost 0 bases, and 15 bases lay between the germline ends. Germline V gene sequence: CDR1 MNHNS, CDR2 SASEGT. The CDR3 runs 15 residues. The CDR3 nucleotides are TGTGCCAGCAGGGGCGACTGGGGGAGCTCCTACGAGCAGTACTTC. Protein sequence: CASRGDWGSSYEQYF.

The chain employs TRBV15 and TRBJ2-5, with D perhaps given as TRBD1 or TRBD2 (5 bases each). The CDR3 loop spans 15 amino acids. V was pared by 0 bases and J by 5 bases, with 13 bases between. Germline V CDR1 and CDR2: LNHNV, YYDKDF (reference sequence). Here the CDR3 DNA reads TGTGCCACCAGCAGAGATCAGGGACCCCAGGAGACCCAGTACTTC. It yields the protein CATSRDQGPQETQYF.

This clonotype turned up a few times. This chain uses TRBV18 with TRBJ2-3, with D unresolved. V lost 6 bases, J lost 4 bases, and 8 bases lay in between. CDR3 length: 12 residues. The V gene's germline CDR1 is KGHSH and CDR2 LQKENI. DNA for the CDR3: TGTGCCAGCTCTCTCAAGTCAGATACGCAGTATTTT. This codes for CASSLKSDTQYF. The full variable domain, rest sourced from reference TRBV18 and TRBJ2-3, is NAGVMQNPRHLVRRRGQEARLRCSPMKGHSHVYWYRQLPEEGLKFMVYLQKENIIDESGMPKERFSAEFPKEGPSILRIQQVVRGDSAAYFCASSLKSDTQYFGPGTRLTVL.

This clonotype was counted many times. This chain links TRBV29-1 with TRBJ2-5; D gene uncertain. V was cut by 4 bases and J by 2 bases, with 2 bases left in between. Germline lookup yields CDR1 SQVTM and CDR2 ANQGSEA. The CDR3 extends over 10 amino acids. CDR3 nucleotides: TGCAGCGTTGTACAAGAGACCCAGTACTTC. It is translated as CSVVQETQYF. The full variable domain, with the rest looked up from reference TRBV29-1 and TRBJ2-5, is SAVISQKPSRDICQRGTSLTIQCQVDSQVTMMFWYRQQPGQSLTLIATANQGSEATYESGFVIDKFPISRPNLTFSTLTVSNMSPEDSSIYLCSVVQETQYFGPGTRLLVL.

The rearrangement links TRBV6-2 or TRBV6-3 to TRBJ1-2, with 10 bases matching TRBD1. The CDR3 has 16 amino acids. J was trimmed by 4 bases and V by 6 bases; bases with no gene match: 11. The germline V gene has CDR1 MNHEY and CDR2 SVGEGT. CDR3 bases: TGTGCCAGCAGAACGGCCGGGACAGGGGCGTTCTATGGCTACACCTTC. It encodes CASRTAGTGAFYGYTF.

This chain connects TRBV12-3 or TRBV12-4 to TRBJ2-1, with 9 positions matching TRBD1. This CDR3 has 14 residues. The J segment lost 9 bases and the V segment lost 5 bases, leaving 8 bases of the junction unmatched. This chain's CDR3 is CASSAGTGYGEQFF. As DNA, the CDR3 is TGTGCCAGCAGTGCCGGGACAGGGTATGGTGAGCAGTTCTTC.

The chain combines TRBV15 with TRBJ2-3; the D is unclear. Trimming cost V 4 bases and J 0 bases, with 14 bases left between them. The CDR3 sequence is 16 residues long. CDR1 and CDR2 from the germline V gene are LNHNV and YYDKDF (reference sequence). As DNA, the CDR3 is TGTGCCACCAGCACCCCGGTTGACCCTAGCACAGATACGCAGTATTTT. Amino acids: CATSTPVDPSTDTQYF.

CDR3 coding DNA: TGTGCCAGCAGCTTAATTGGCGGGGACACAGATACGCAGTATTTT. It translates to CASSLIGGDTDTQYF. The J gene is TRBJ2-3, the V gene TRBV7-3; D perhaps matches TRBD2 (6 bases). Trimming took 1 base from V and 2 from J, leaving 10 bases between them. From germline, CDR1 is SGHTA and CDR2 FQGTGA. The CDR3 spans 15 residues. Looking up the rest from reference TRBV7-3 and TRBJ2-3 gives the full variable domain: GAGVSQTPSNKVTEKGKYVELRCDPISGHTALYWYRQSLGQGPEFLIYFQGTGAADDSGLPNDRFFAVRPEGSVSTLKIQRTERGDSAVYLCASSLIGGDTDTQYFGPGTRLTVL.

The CDR3 bases are TGTGCCATCAGTGAGTCGGGCGGACAGGACCCTTACGAGCAGTACTTC. Amino acid sequence: CAISESGGQDPYEQYF. V is TRBV10-3 and J is TRBJ2-7, with 7 bases identical to TRBD1. Germline CDR1 and CDR2: ENHRY and SYGVKD. The CDR3 has 16 amino acids. Losses at the gene ends were 0 bases for V and 4 bases for J; bases not matched to a gene: 9.

This chain links TRBV6-1 with TRBJ2-3, with D maybe TRBD2 (6 bases). Trimming pared 11 bases from V and 2 bases from J, leaving 23 bases between. Germline CDR1 reads MNHNS; CDR2 reads SASEGT. The CDR3 is 16 amino acids. CDR3 nucleotide sequence: TGTGCCGGTGGAGGAAGACTGGCGGGGCTCACAGATACGCAGTATTTT. Translating gives CAGGGRLAGLTDTQYF.

The chain joins TRBV3-1 to TRBJ1-4, with a tentative D call TRBD1 (5 bases). CDR1 and CDR2 (germline): LGHDT, YNNKEL (reference sequence). The CDR3 loop spans 15 amino acids. The germline V and J ends were trimmed by 6 bases and 5 bases, with 16 bases remaining between them. In DNA, the CDR3 is TGTGCCAGCAGTCCCATGCAGGGCGGGAATGAAAAACTGTTTTTT. Encoded protein: CASSPMQGGNEKLFF.

This clonotype has only a few counts. The CDR3 DNA sequence: TGTGCCACCAAAACAAACACTGAAGCTTTCTTT. Residues: CATKTNTEAFF. V and J are TRBV24-1 and TRBJ1-1; D unclear. Germline V CDR1 and CDR2: KGHDR, SFDVKD. V gave up 8 bases and J gave up 2 bases, with 5 bases separating them. This CDR3 comprises 11 residues.

J is TRBJ2-7 and V is TRBV27, with D perhaps matching TRBD1 or TRBD2 (5 bases each). Looked up from germline, CDR1 is MNHEY and CDR2 is SMNVEV (reference sequence). This CDR3 has 16 amino acids. Trimming pared 6 bases from V and 3 bases from J, leaving 21 bases between. The CDR3 loop is CASSLVGDQSYYEQYF. CDR3 coding DNA: TGTGCCAGCAGCCTGGTGGGGGACCAATCCTACTACGAGCAGTACTTC.

The rearrangement links TRBV11-3 to TRBJ2-3; 7 bases are shared with TRBD1. The CDR3 is 16 amino acids. J gave up 1 base and V 3 bases, and 7 bases lay outside the gene matches. Germline lookup yields CDR1 SGHNT and CDR2 YENEEA. As DNA, the CDR3 is TGTGCCAGCAGCTTTCGACAGGGAGAAGGCACAGATACGCAGTATTTT. As protein: CASSFRQGEGTDTQYF. The entire variable domain, with the rest obtained from reference TRBV11-3 and TRBJ2-3, is as follows: EAGVVQSPRYKIIEKKQPVAFWCNPISGHNTLYWYLQNLGQGPELLIRYENEEAVDDSQLPKDRFSAERLKGVDSTLKIQPAELGDSAVYLCASSFRQGEGTDTQYFGPGTRLTVL.

This chain links TRBV15 with TRBJ2-7, with D maybe TRBD2 (6 bases). Trimming shortened V by 5 bases and J by 4 bases, and 18 bases separated the two germline ends. Germline lookup yields CDR1 LNHNV and CDR2 YYDKDF (reference sequence). The CDR3 extends over 15 amino acids. In nucleotides, the CDR3 is TGTGCCACCAGCCCCTCTTTGGGAGGCGGGTACGAGCAGTACTTC. Its protein is CATSPSLGGGYEQYF.

The rearrangement joins TRBV4-3 to TRBJ2-6; D gene uncertain. This CDR3 region has 16 residues. V lost 3 bases, J lost 0 bases, and 9 bases lay in between. From germline, CDR1 is LGHNA and CDR2 YSLEER. The CDR3 spells CASSQETASGANVLTF. In DNA form, the CDR3 reads TGCGCCAGCAGCCAGGAGACGGCCTCTGGGGCCAACGTCCTGACTTTC.

The chain couples TRBV2 to TRBJ2-3, with 8 nucleotides matching TRBD1. This CDR3 contains 15 residues. CDR1 and CDR2 (germline): SNHLY, FYNNEI. Trimming took 6 bases from V and 5 from J; bases not matched to a gene: 10. In DNA form, the CDR3 reads TGTGCCAGCAGGGGAGACAGGGGTCGAGTAGATACGCAGTATTTT. This translates into CASRGDRGRVDTQYF.